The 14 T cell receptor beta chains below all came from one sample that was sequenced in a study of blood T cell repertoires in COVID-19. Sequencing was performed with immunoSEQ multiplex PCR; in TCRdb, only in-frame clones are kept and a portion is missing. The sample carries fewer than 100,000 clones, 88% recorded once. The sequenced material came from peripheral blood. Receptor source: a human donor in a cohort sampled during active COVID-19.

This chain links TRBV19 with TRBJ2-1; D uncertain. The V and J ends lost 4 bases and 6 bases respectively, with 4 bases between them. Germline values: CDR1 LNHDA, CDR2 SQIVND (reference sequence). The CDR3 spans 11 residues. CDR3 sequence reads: CASSTINEQFF. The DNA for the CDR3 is TGTGCCAGTAGTACAATCAATGAGCAGTTCTTC.

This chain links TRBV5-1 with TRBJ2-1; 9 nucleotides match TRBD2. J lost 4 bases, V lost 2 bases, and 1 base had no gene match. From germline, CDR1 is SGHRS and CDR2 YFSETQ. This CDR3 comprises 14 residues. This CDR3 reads CASSFTSGYNEQFF. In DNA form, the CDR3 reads TGCGCCAGCAGCTTTACTAGCGGGTACAATGAGCAGTTCTTC. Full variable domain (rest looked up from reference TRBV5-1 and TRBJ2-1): KAGVTQTPRYLIKTRGQQVTLSCSPISGHRSVSWYQQTPGQGLQFLFEYFSETQRNKGNFPGRFSGRQFSNSRSEMNVSTLELGDSALYLCASSFTSGYNEQFFGPGTRLTVL.

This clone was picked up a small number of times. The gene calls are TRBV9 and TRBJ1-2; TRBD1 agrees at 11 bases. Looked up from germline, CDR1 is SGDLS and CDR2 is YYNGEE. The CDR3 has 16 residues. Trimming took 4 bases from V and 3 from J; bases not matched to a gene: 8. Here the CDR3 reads CASSLGTGGADYGYTF. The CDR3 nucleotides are TGTGCCAGCAGCCTCGGGACAGGGGGGGCTGACTATGGCTACACCTTC.

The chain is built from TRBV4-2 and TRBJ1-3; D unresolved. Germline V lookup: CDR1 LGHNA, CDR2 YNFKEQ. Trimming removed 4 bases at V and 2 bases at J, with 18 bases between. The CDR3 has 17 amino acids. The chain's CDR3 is CASSPSPWAGAGNTIYF. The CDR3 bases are TGTGCCAGCAGCCCCTCCCCCTGGGCGGGCGCTGGAAACACCATATATTTT.

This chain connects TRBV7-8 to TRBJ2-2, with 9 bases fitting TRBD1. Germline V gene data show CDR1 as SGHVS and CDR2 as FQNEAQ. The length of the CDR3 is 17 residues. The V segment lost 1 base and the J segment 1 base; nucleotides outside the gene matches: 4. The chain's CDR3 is CASSLELGQGNTGELFF. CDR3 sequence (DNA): TGTGCCAGCAGCTTAGAACTGGGACAGGGGAACACCGGGGAGCTGTTTTTT. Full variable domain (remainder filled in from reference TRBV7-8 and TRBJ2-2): GAGVSQSPRYKVAKRGQDVALRCDPISGHVSLFWYQQALGQGPEFLTYFQNEAQLDKSGLPSDRFFAERPEGSVSTLKIQRTQQEDSAVYLCASSLELGQGNTGELFFGEGSRLTVL.

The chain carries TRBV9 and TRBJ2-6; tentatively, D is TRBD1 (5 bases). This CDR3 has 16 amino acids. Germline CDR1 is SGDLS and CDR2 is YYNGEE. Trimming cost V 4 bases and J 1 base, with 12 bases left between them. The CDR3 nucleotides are TGTGCCAGCAGCCCTTTGCCAGGGTCTGGGGCCAACGTCCTGACTTTC. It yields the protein CASSPLPGSGANVLTF.

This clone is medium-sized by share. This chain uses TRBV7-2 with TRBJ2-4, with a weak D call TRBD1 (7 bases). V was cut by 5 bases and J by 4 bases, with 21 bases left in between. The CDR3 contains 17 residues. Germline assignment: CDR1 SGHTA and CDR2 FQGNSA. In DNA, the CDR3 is TGTGCCAGCAGCCCCGGAGGGGGCCTCCGGGTAAAAAACATTCAGTACTTC. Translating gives CASSPGGGLRVKNIQYF.

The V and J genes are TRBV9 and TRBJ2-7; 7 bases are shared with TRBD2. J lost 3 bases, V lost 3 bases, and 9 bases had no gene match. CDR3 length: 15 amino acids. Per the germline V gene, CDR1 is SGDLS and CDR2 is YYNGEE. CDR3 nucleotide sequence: TGTGCCAGCAGCGCCTTTGGGGCTAGCGGCTACGAGCAGTACTTC. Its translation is CASSAFGASGYEQYF.

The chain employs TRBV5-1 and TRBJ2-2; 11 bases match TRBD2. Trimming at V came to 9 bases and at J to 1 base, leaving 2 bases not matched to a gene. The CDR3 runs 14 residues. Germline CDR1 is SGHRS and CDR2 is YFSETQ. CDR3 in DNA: TGCGCCAAAACTAGCGGGAGGAACACCGGGGAGCTGTTTTTT. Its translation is CAKTSGRNTGELFF.

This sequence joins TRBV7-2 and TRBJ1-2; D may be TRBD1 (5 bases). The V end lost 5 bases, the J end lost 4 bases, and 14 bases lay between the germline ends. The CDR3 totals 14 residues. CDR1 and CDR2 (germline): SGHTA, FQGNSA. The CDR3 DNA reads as TGTGCCAGCAGCCAAGACAGAAGTTCCTATGGCTACACCTTC. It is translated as CASSQDRSSYGYTF.

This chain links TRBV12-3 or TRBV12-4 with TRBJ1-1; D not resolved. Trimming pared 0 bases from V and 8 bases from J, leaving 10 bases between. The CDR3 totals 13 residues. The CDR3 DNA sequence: TGTGCCAGCAGTTTAGCGGGAGGGCGGGAAGCTTTCTTT. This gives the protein CASSLAGGREAFF.

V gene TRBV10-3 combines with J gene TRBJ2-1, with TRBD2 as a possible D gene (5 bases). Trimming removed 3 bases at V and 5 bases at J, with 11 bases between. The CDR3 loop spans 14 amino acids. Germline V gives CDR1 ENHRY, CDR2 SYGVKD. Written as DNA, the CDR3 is TGTGCCATCAGTGATATCCGGGAACACAATGAGCAGTTCTTC. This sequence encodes CAISDIREHNEQFF.

The CDR3 bases are TGTGCCAGCAGCAACTCGGCCAGGGGGTATGGCTACACCTTC. Its translation: CASSNSARGYGYTF. This rearrangement joins TRBV21-1 to TRBJ1-2; the DNA was not compared with TRBD1, the D call given in the table. TRBV21-1 is flagged as a pseudogene. This CDR3 spans 14 amino acids.

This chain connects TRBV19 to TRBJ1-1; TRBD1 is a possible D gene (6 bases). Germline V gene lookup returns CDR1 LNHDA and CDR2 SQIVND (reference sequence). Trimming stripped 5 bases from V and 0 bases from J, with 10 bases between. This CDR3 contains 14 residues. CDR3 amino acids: CASSASGVNTEAFF. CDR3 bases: TGTGCCAGTAGTGCCTCAGGGGTGAACACTGAAGCTTTCTTT.